In its sample, the clone carrying this T cell receptor beta chain was seen many times. Construction of TCR beta libraries relied on iRepertoire HTBI primers and on Arm-PCR targeting CDR3 regions. TCRdb processed the multiplex PCR reads anew with MiXCR; each CDR3 protein has one entry. The sample holds around 250,000 distinct CDR3 sequences; 20% are singletons and the top ten take about 15%. The trim removed 2 bases at V and 3 bases at J, leaving 13 bases unmatched. This CDR3 contains 17 residues. Germline loops: CDR1 SGHTA, CDR2 FQGNSA. The source of the sample is a study of regulatory T cells in long-lasting Graves disease. Sample time point: newly diagnosed GD, antithyroid drugs for less than 3 months. PBMC RNA was the source of the TCR library.

The sequences come from peripheral blood mononuclear cells (PBMCs), collected at new diagnosis, from a patient treated with antithyroid drugs. The rearrangement links TRBV7-2 to TRBJ2-7, with 7 bases identical to TRBD2. The receptor was isolated from a female donor with Graves disease. This CDR3 is CASSLIWSGGSFYEQYF. Here the CDR3 DNA reads TGTGCCAGCAGCTTAATCTGGTCCGGGGGGTCCTTCTACGAGCAGTACTTC.